The clone carrying this T cell receptor (beta chain) was detected ten times or more. Antigen unknown. Sequencing libraries for TCR beta were prepared with iRepertoire HTBI primers and Arm-PCR of CDR3 regions. TCRdb re-derived calls from the multiplex PCR reads in MiXCR, one entry per CDR3 protein. Here the sample spans hundreds of thousands of distinct CDR3 sequences, approximately 16% being singletons. The CDR3 contains 16 residues. Germline V CDR1 and CDR2: LGHDT, YNNKEL (reference sequence). V was shortened by 3 bases and J by 2 bases, with 17 bases between the two germline ends. The data stem from a study of regulatory T cells in long-lasting Graves disease. Study-level findings and limits: Comparison showed that persistent patients shared more public clonotypes (under 3,000) than new patients (roughly 1,000).

Time point defined: newly diagnosed GD, antithyroid drugs for less than 3 months. With RNA extracted from PBMCs as input, the TCR library was made. The data were also submitted as part of a second study, on T cells in Graves' hyperthyroidism and ophthalmopathy. In that study: Clonotypes that were expanded in thyroid above 0.001 mostly appeared in blood too.

Sequences were derived from peripheral blood mononuclear cells (PBMCs), sampled at new diagnosis, from a patient treated with antithyroid drugs. This chain links TRBV3-1 with TRBJ2-7; D is uncertain. This TCR was recovered from a woman younger than 45 with Graves disease. CDR3 residues: CASSHMKGLRPYEQYF. CDR3 in DNA: TGTGCCAGCAGCCACATGAAGGGTTTACGTCCCTACGAGCAGTACTTC.